The 30 T cell receptor beta chains presented below share a single source sample, sequenced in a study of T cell responses to AZD1222 COVID-19 vaccine. Produced via immunoSEQ multiplex PCR; TCRdb's table is partial and in-frame only. The sample lists around 45,000 clones, about 90% occurring once. Material: peripheral blood, obtained 28 days after the second AZD1222 dose. These receptors all stem from an adult who received the AZD1222 COVID-19 vaccine.

CDR3 sequence (DNA): TGTGCCAGCAGCTTAGTGCCAGGGTCCTACGAGCAGTACTTC. It codes for CASSLVPGSYEQYF. The chain combines TRBV7-9 with TRBJ2-7, with D possibly being TRBD1 (5 bases). Trimming took 1 base from V and 1 from J, leaving 8 bases between them. The CDR3 extends over 14 amino acids. Germline CDR1 SEHNR, CDR2 FQNEAQ (reference sequence).

This chain's CDR3 is CASSGQGADYGYTF. The CDR3 region has the DNA TGTGCCAGCAGCGGACAGGGGGCTGACTATGGCTACACCTTC. The chain employs TRBV10-3 and TRBJ1-2; 11 positions match TRBD1. Per germline, CDR1 ENHRY and CDR2 SYGVKD. The CDR3 covers 14 residues. The V gene end was trimmed by 10 bases and the J gene end by 3 bases; junction bases not matched to a gene: 7.

The chain links TRBV5-1 to TRBJ1-4; TRBD1 agrees at 7 bases. CDR1 is SGHRS and CDR2 is YFSETQ in the germline V gene. CDR3 size: 16 residues. The trim removed 4 bases at V and 1 base at J, leaving 7 bases unmatched. In DNA form, the CDR3 reads TGCGCCAGCAGCATGACAGGGAGAGGAACTAATGAAAAACTGTTTTTT. It specifies CASSMTGRGTNEKLFF.

The rearrangement uses TRBV6-6 and TRBJ2-7; TRBD2 agrees at 9 bases. V gave up 2 bases and J gave up 6 bases; unmatched junction bases: 8. Germline V gene sequence: CDR1 MNHNY, CDR2 SVGAGI (reference sequence). This CDR3 spans 15 amino acids. Here the CDR3 DNA reads TGTGCCAGCAGTTACGCTCTAGCGGGGCAGGGCGAGCAGTACTTC. Amino acid sequence: CASSYALAGQGEQYF.

The chain joins TRBV6-1 to TRBJ2-7, with D perhaps TRBD1 (6 bases). Trimming stripped 3 bases from V and 6 bases from J, with 9 bases between. The germline V gene encodes CDR1 MNHNS and CDR2 SASEGT. This CDR3 spans 12 amino acids. As DNA, the CDR3 is TGTGCCAGCAGTGAGACAGGCGGCGAGCAGTACTTC. Translating gives CASSETGGEQYF.

The chain carries TRBV7-9 and TRBJ1-1, with D perhaps TRBD1 (6 bases). Germline CDR1 reads SEHNR; CDR2 reads FQNEAQ (reference sequence). V was cut by 3 bases and J by 6 bases, with 8 bases left in between. CDR3 length: 12 amino acids. The DNA of the CDR3 is TGTGCCAGCAGCTTCGAGGGGGCTGAAGCTTTCTTT. Protein product: CASSFEGAEAFF. The variable domain in full, with the rest retrieved from reference TRBV7-9 and TRBJ1-1, is DTGVSQNPRHKITKRGQNVTFRCDPISEHNRLYWYRQTLGQGPEFLTYFQNEAQLEKSRLLSDRFSAERPKGSFSTLEIQRTEQGDSAMYLCASSFEGAEAFFGQGTRLTVV.

The CDR3 bases are TGTGCCAGCAGTTACGGCCAGGGGGTTGGCTACACCTTC. It encodes CASSYGQGVGYTF. The chain is built from TRBV6-5 and TRBJ1-2, with 7 bases identical to TRBD1. V trimming: 2 bases; J trimming: 7 bases; junction bases outside the gene matches: 4. The CDR3 is 13 amino acids. Per the germline V gene, CDR1 is MNHEY and CDR2 is SVGAGI.

The chain links TRBV29-1 to TRBJ1-3, with a possible D match to TRBD1 (6 bases). The germline CDR1 and CDR2 sequences are SQVTM and ANQGSEA. Trimming stripped 5 bases from V and 0 bases from J, with 11 bases between. The CDR3 loop spans 14 amino acids. CDR3 coding DNA: TGCAGCGTTTCACAGGGAGTCTCTGGAAACACCATATATTTT. Its protein is CSVSQGVSGNTIYF.

J is TRBJ1-1 and V is TRBV14; D is unclear. CDR1 and CDR2 from the germline V gene are SGHDN and FVKESK. This CDR3 has 14 amino acids. V lost 0 bases, J lost 1 base, and 6 bases lay in between. The CDR3 sequence: CASSQEAGNTEAFF. The CDR3 bases are TGTGCCAGCAGCCAAGAAGCGGGGAACACTGAAGCTTTCTTT.

The V gene is TRBV5-1, the J gene TRBJ1-3, with 10 bases that match TRBD1. The germline V gene encodes CDR1 SGHRS and CDR2 YFSETQ. The CDR3 contains 16 residues. J gave up 4 bases and V 3 bases, and 7 bases lay outside the gene matches. DNA of the CDR3: TGCGCCAGCAGCTCGACAGGGGGCCAGTCAGGAAACACCATATATTTT. Translation gives CASSSTGGQSGNTIYF. Using reference TRBV5-1 and TRBJ1-3 for the parts outside the CDR3, the full variable domain is KAGVTQTPRYLIKTRGQQVTLSCSPISGHRSVSWYQQTPGQGLQFLFEYFSETQRNKGNFPGRFSGRQFSNSRSEMNVSTLELGDSALYLCASSSTGGQSGNTIYFGEGSWLTVV.

This chain links TRBV30 with TRBJ1-2, with D possibly TRBD1 on 5 matching bases. The CDR3 extends over 12 amino acids. In germline, CDR1 is GTSNPN, CDR2 SVGIG (reference sequence). The V end lost 3 bases, the J end lost 2 bases, and 7 bases lay between the germline ends. The CDR3 DNA sequence: TGTGCCTGGAGCGAGGGGAACTATGGCTACACCTTC. It encodes CAWSEGNYGYTF.

The J gene is TRBJ2-5, the V gene TRBV5-1; the match to TRBD1 covers 8 bases. Per germline, CDR1 SGHRS and CDR2 YFSETQ. This CDR3 comprises 17 residues. Trimming cost V 5 bases and J 2 bases; bases outside gene matches: 14. The CDR3 reads CASSTGQGANPQETQYF. For the CDR3, the DNA is TGCGCCAGCAGTACCGGACAGGGCGCCAACCCACAAGAGACCCAGTACTTC.

V gene TRBV29-1 combines with J gene TRBJ2-1; D may match TRBD1 or TRBD2 (5 bases each). The CDR3 is 12 residues long. With 6 bases removed from V and 7 bases from J, the gap between germline ends came to 13 bases. Germline V gives CDR1 SQVTM, CDR2 ANQGSEA. CDR3 DNA: TGCAGCGTCGGGACGGGGTCGAATGAGCAGTTCTTC. Residues: CSVGTGSNEQFF.

V gene TRBV6-5 combines with J gene TRBJ1-2; no firm D call. Trimming removed 2 bases at V and 10 bases at J, with 11 bases between. The germline V gene encodes CDR1 MNHEY and CDR2 SVGAGI. The CDR3 runs 12 residues. The CDR3: CASSYGLRDYTF. Written as DNA, the CDR3 is TGTGCCAGCAGTTACGGGCTTAGGGACTACACCTTC.

The chain uses TRBV6-5 and TRBJ1-2; 11 bases are a match to TRBD1. V lost 2 bases and J lost 3; bases outside the gene matches: 5. The V gene's germline CDR1 is MNHEY and CDR2 SVGAGI. The CDR3 consists of 16 residues. CDR3 DNA: TGTGCCAGCAGTTACGCCGGGACAGGGGGTCACTATGGCTACACCTTC. Amino acid sequence: CASSYAGTGGHYGYTF.

The genes are TRBV5-1 and TRBJ2-3; D ambiguous. This CDR3 spans 15 amino acids. Germline V gives CDR1 SGHRS, CDR2 YFSETQ. V gave up 2 bases and J gave up 0 bases, with 10 bases separating them. CDR3 protein: CASSLDLLSTDTQYF. Written as DNA, the CDR3 is TGCGCCAGCAGCTTAGACTTGTTAAGCACAGATACGCAGTATTTT.

CDR3 in DNA: TGTGCCAGCAGTGAAGCTGGAGGGTCCGGATCCTACAATGAGCAGTTCTTC. Translation gives CASSEAGGSGSYNEQFF. V and J are TRBV6-1 and TRBJ2-1; D is perhaps TRBD2 (6 bases). Trimming shortened V by 0 bases and J by 1 base, and 13 bases separated the two germline ends. In germline, CDR1 is MNHNS, CDR2 SASEGT. The CDR3 runs 17 residues.

This chain links TRBV9 with TRBJ2-5; a possible D gene is TRBD1 (6 bases). Trimming removed 0 bases from V and 5 bases from J, with 11 bases in between. CDR1 is SGDLS, CDR2 YYNGEE, per germline. The CDR3 is made up of 14 amino acids. The CDR3 spells CASSVGQGKETQYF. The CDR3 DNA reads as TGTGCCAGCAGCGTAGGGCAGGGGAAGGAGACCCAGTACTTC.

J is TRBJ1-6 and V is TRBV5-6; 8 bases map to TRBD1. This CDR3 has 15 residues. Per the germline V gene, CDR1 is SGHDT and CDR2 is YYEEEE. Germline trimming cut 1 base from V and 8 bases from J; bases unmatched to any gene: 5. This chain's CDR3 is CASSLRPGGDSPLHF. The DNA for the CDR3 is TGTGCCAGCAGCTTGCGGCCAGGGGGCGATTCACCCCTCCACTTT.

This rearrangement joins TRBV7-9 to TRBJ2-7, with 8 bases that match TRBD1. The CDR3 is 15 residues long. V was clipped by 2 bases and J by 3 bases; unmatched bases: 6. The germline gives CDR1 SEHNR, CDR2 FQNEAQ (reference sequence). CDR3 sequence: CASSLWTGRLYEQYF. The CDR3 DNA reads TGTGCCAGCAGCTTATGGACAGGGAGACTCTACGAGCAGTACTTC.

The V gene is TRBV15, the J gene TRBJ1-2; D remains unclear. There are 15 residues in the CDR3. The germline V gene encodes CDR1 LNHNV and CDR2 YYDKDF (reference sequence). V dropped 1 base and J dropped 4 bases, with 13 bases sitting between them. CDR3 residues: CATSRGRGVSYGYTF. The DNA of the CDR3 is TGTGCCACCAGCAGAGGCCGGGGTGTCTCCTATGGCTACACCTTC.

The chain employs TRBV7-9 and TRBJ2-7, with D tentatively TRBD1 (6 bases). Deletions cut 1 base from V and 3 bases from J, with 10 bases between. The length of the CDR3 is 14 residues. The germline V gene encodes CDR1 SEHNR and CDR2 FQNEAQ (reference sequence). The CDR3 bases are TGTGCCAGCAGCTTAGGGACAGTTAACTACGAGCAGTACTTC. Amino acid sequence: CASSLGTVNYEQYF.

The V gene is TRBV4-3, the J gene TRBJ1-1; D is undetermined. CDR1 is LGHNA, CDR2 YSLEER, per germline. V lost 0 bases, J lost 2 bases, and 7 bases lay in between. This CDR3 spans 14 amino acids. The CDR3 DNA sequence: TGCGCCAGCAGCCAAGACAACAGAAACACTGAAGCTTTCTTT. Translation: CASSQDNRNTEAFF.

V gene TRBV19 combines with J gene TRBJ1-1; 8 bases line up with TRBD1. This CDR3 has 15 amino acids. Germline loops: CDR1 LNHDA, CDR2 SQIVND (reference sequence). Trimming cost V 5 bases and J 6 bases; bases outside gene matches: 11. CDR3 nucleotides: TGTGCCAGTAGTGACTTTCTCCAGGGGGCCCCTGAAGCTTTCTTT. Its translation: CASSDFLQGAPEAFF.

The chain recombines TRBV2 with TRBJ2-6; unclear D gene. This CDR3 region has 16 residues. V gave up 8 bases and J gave up 0 bases, with 14 bases separating them. Germline CDR1 SNHLY, CDR2 FYNNEI. CDR3 coding DNA: TGTGCCAGCCCAAGTGGGCGGCGCTCTGGGGCCAACGTCCTGACTTTC. The encoded protein is CASPSGRRSGANVLTF.

The table lists this clone with a count of one. This chain links TRBV28 with TRBJ1-2; TRBD1 matches 9 bases. The ends lost 5 bases at V and 3 bases at J; junction bases unmatched: 4. Germline CDR1 and CDR2: MDHEN and SYDVKM. This CDR3 region has 14 residues. For the CDR3, the DNA is TGTGCCAGCAGTCCACAGGGGGCCTACTATGGCTACACCTTC. This encodes CASSPQGAYYGYTF.

This clone showed up just once. This sequence joins TRBV7-6 and TRBJ1-1, with TRBD1 as a possible D gene (5 bases). V lost 3 bases and J lost 1, with 12 bases in between. The CDR3 is made up of 15 amino acids. Germline CDR1 SGHVS, CDR2 FNYEAQ. The DNA of the CDR3 is TGTGCCAGCAGCTTGGGCAGGGACCCGAACACTGAAGCTTTCTTT. Residues: CASSLGRDPNTEAFF.

This clone was seen a handful of times. The chain joins TRBV5-4 to TRBJ1-2; a weak D match, TRBD1 (5 bases). The V end was cut by 3 bases, the J end by 3 bases, with 15 bases between. Germline lookup yields CDR1 SGHNT and CDR2 YYREEE (reference sequence). CDR3 length equals 15 residues. The CDR3 reads CASSSPPGRDYGYTF. Written as DNA, the CDR3 is TGTGCCAGCAGCTCGCCCCCAGGGCGCGACTATGGCTACACCTTC. Full variable domain (rest looked up from reference TRBV5-4 and TRBJ1-2): ETGVTQSPTHLIKTRGQQVTLRCSSQSGHNTVSWYQQALGQGPQFIFQYYREEENGRGNFPPRFSGLQFPNYSSELNVNALELDDSALYLCASSSPPGRDYGYTFGSGTRLTVV.

V usage is TRBV5-1 and J usage is TRBJ1-2, with TRBD1 matching over 8 bases. V dropped 0 bases and J dropped 10; count of bases not matched to a gene: 8. The CDR3 is 14 residues long. Germline V gene sequence: CDR1 SGHRS, CDR2 YFSETQ. In DNA, the CDR3 is TGCGCCAGCAGCTTGGGGGGACAGGTCCAGGACTACACCTTC. Protein product: CASSLGGQVQDYTF.

The J gene is TRBJ1-5, the V gene TRBV5-5; possibly TRBD1 for D (5 bases). The CDR3 length is 16 residues. Germline CDR1 and CDR2: SGHKS and YYEKEE (reference sequence). V lost 3 bases, J lost 2 bases, and 15 bases lay in between. The CDR3 bases are TGTGCCAGCAGCTCCGGGACCCTCGGGGGCAATCAGCCCCAGCATTTT. Residues: CASSSGTLGGNQPQHF. Full variable domain (remainder filled in from reference TRBV5-5 and TRBJ1-5): DAGVTQSPTHLIKTRGQQVTLRCSPISGHKSVSWYQQVLGQGPQFIFQYYEKEERGRGNFPDRFSARQFPNYSSELNVNALLLGDSALYLCASSSGTLGGNQPQHFGDGTRLSIL.